This record covers a single T cell receptor beta chain. The data derive from a study of control samples from healthy donors and cancer patients. Trimming pared 4 bases from V and 2 bases from J, leaving 12 bases between. CDR1 is SGHRS and CDR2 is YFSETQ in the germline V gene. This CDR3 has 14 amino acids. Method: immunoSEQ multiplex PCR; TCRdb's copy keeps in-frame clones and lacks some. Here the sample spans roughly 120,000 clones, roughly 91% being singletons. This receptor was taken from a woman aged 50 to 60 in good health. The chain is built from TRBV5-1 and TRBJ1-2; TRBD1 might be the D (5 bases). The sample was blood. The CDR3 loop reads CASSKAGGNYGYTF. In DNA, the CDR3 is TGCGCCAGCAGCAAGGCCGGGGGAAACTATGGCTACACCTTC.